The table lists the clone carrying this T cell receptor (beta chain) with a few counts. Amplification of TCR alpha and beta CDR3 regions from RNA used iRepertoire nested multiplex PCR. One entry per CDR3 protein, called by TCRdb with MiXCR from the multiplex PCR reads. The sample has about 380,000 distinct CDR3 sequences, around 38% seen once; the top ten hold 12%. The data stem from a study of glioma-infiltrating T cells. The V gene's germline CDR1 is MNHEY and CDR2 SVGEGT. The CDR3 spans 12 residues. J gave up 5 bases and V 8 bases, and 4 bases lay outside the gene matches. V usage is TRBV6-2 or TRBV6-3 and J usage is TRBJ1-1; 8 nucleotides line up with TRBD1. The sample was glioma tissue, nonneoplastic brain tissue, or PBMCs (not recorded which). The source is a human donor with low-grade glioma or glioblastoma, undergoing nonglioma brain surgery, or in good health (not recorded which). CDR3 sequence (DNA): TGTGCCAGCCTTGACAGGGGAACTGAAGCTTTCTTT. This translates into CASLDRGTEAFF.